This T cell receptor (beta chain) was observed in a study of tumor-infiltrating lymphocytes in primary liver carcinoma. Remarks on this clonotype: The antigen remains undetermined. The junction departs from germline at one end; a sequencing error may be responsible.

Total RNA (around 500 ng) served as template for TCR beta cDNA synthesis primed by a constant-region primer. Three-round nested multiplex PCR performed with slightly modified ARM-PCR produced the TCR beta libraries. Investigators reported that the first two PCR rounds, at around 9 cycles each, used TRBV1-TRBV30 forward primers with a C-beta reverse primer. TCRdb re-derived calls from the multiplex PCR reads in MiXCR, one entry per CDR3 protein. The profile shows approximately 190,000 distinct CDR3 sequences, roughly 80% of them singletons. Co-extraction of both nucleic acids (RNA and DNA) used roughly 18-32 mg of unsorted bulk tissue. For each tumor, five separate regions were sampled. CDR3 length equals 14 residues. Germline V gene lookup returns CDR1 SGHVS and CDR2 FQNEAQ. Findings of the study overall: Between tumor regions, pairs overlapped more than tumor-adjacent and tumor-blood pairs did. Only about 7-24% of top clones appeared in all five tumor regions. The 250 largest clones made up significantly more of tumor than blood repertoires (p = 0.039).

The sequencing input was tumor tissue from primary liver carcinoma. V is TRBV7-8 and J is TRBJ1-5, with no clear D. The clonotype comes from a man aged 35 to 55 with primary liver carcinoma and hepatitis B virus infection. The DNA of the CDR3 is TGTGCCAGCAGTTTATCGTGGGTCAATCAGTCCCAGCATTTT. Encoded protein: CASSLSWVNQSQHF.